This T cell receptor (beta chain) is from a study of regulatory T cells in long-lasting Graves disease (dated by TCRdb to about 2021). With respect to the entire study: Patients with newly diagnosed Graves' disease had been on antithyroid drugs for under 3 months. A total of roughly 35 samples underwent TCR sequencing, from roughly 13 patients with persistent Graves' disease and some 20 patients with newly diagnosed Graves' disease. Persistent Graves' disease patients were compared with newly diagnosed Graves' disease patients by peripheral blood TCR sequencing and RNA sequencing. The study was conducted in China and was registered as a clinical trial. What the authors observed across the whole study: The authors noted that the small sample size was a limitation that may lower accuracy. A larger number of public clonotypes was shared among persistent patients (more than 2,500) than among newly diagnosed patients (around 870). Persistent Graves' disease patients showed lower TCR Shannon entropy and fewer highly expanded clones than newly diagnosed patients, suggesting clonal expansion. Peripheral blood alone was examined, since thyroid tissue, which constituted the primary lesion, could not be accessed. Preferential use of TRBV28, TRBJ1-2 and TRBJ2-5 was observed in persistent disease, whereas TRBV20-1 and TRBJ2-1 were favored in newly diagnosed disease. Only the TCR beta chain was sequenced and analyzed.

The library was made by multiplex PCR. TCRdb shows the sequencer as Illumina HiSeq 4000. CDR3 regions were amplified by Arm-PCR with iRepertoire HTBI primers to construct TCR beta libraries. PCR products were gel purified before sequencing. The original pipeline was this. A total of under 80 TRBV and some 15 TRBJ segments were identified across samples and were used for gene usage analysis of CDR3 amino acid clonotypes. Filtered high-quality paired reads were merged into contigs using COPE and FqMerger. BLAST was used to align contigs to IMGT TRBV, TRBD and TRBJ reference genes, and CDR3 was defined according to IMGT. Highly expanded clones were defined as clonotypes with a frequency above 0.1%. Shannon entropy served as the measure of repertoire diversity, while the Gini coefficient captured V-J evenness. Public clonotypes were defined as clonotypes shared by more than one individual. TCRdb reworked the public reads: Q25 trimming with fastp, MiXCR clone assembly, productive beta chains retained. Identical CDR3 proteins give one entry, which carries the most common genes and DNA. The V and J calls and clone size come from TCRdb's table, not from the authors' own analysis. The sample profile shows about 420,000 distinct CDR3 sequences; around 15% of them were found once. The ten biggest clones cover about 25% of the sample.

The time point label for this specimen denotes: newly diagnosed GD, antithyroid drugs for less than 3 months. For both TCR sequencing and RNA sequencing, RNA was extracted from PBMCs in TRIzol. The diagnosis of Graves' disease was made according to American Thyroid Association guidelines. Patients were recruited from an endocrinology department in Xi'an, China. From each patient, 7.5 to 10 milliliters of peripheral blood was collected into an EDTA anticoagulant tube. Ficoll Paque Plus density gradient separation was used to isolate PBMCs, and no additional T cell sorting was done. RNA quality was checked with an Agilent 2100 Bioanalyzer and agarose gel, and concentration with a NanoDrop 2000. This clonotype occurred a few times. The antigen this receptor binds is unknown. Base qualities are not at hand, and no much larger clone is one base apart. V is pared back by 1 base and J by 8 bases, with 10 bases lying between the germline termini. Measured from the cysteine to the phenylalanine, the CDR3 is 13 residues long. Only CDR3 DNA remains: 39 bases, in frame from the first base. CDR1 MNHNS and CDR2 SASEGT are derived from the germline V gene.

This sample also appeared in a second study, on T cells in Graves' hyperthyroidism and ophthalmopathy. The second study reports: Graves' hyperthyroidism was defined as stable when no progression to ophthalmopathy occurred over 18 months of follow-up. Hyperthyroidism patients were newly diagnosed, with disease duration under 2 months, and aged 18 to 65 years. Any patient with an uncontrolled infection, another autoimmune disease, pregnancy or lactation was excluded. Diagnoses were established on the basis of clinical symptoms, serum thyroxine and TRAb, thyroid ultrasound, and orbital computed tomography. For the first round of RT-PCR on the TCR CDR3, the HTBI primer set was used together with the Qiagen OneStep RT-PCR kit. Most expanded thyroid clonotypes (frequency above 0.001) were also found in blood, which suggests that blood repertoires may mirror thyroid immune responses. In cross-validation, a model built on a 13 V-J signature told ophthalmopathy apart from stable hyperthyroidism with under 90% sensitivity and about 81% specificity, and in testing the same model reached 80%/75%. In validation, the model predicted progression to ophthalmopathy a median of roughly 6.5 months before onset, with about 67% sensitivity and roughly 73% specificity. TCR V-J signatures able to tell the groups apart were searched for in a discovery cohort of 100 patients, of whom around 43 had Graves' ophthalmopathy and roughly 58 had stable Graves' hyperthyroidism. Prospective prediction of ophthalmopathy was tested in an independent validation cohort consisting of under 20 hyperthyroidism patients and 15 or so patients who later progressed to ophthalmopathy. For training and testing, the 80 to 100 patients in the discovery cohort were randomly divided in a 7:3 ratio. The study also compared thyroid tissue and blood T-cell repertoires from 5 to 7 Graves' hyperthyroidism patients. Once sampling was done, hyperthyroidism patients were given methimazole at a starting dose of 30 mg daily, whereas ophthalmopathy patients were given high-dose intravenous methylprednisolone. A second multiplex PCR round built the libraries, followed by size selection and purification. Libraries were sequenced paired-end with 100 bp reads on an Illumina HiSeq2000. Raw data were processed with SOAPnuke, discarding reads with adapters, uncalled bases, mean Phred below 15, or no exact constant-primer or identifier match. High-quality paired reads were merged using COPE v1.2.5, and each unique nucleotide sequence was defined as a clonotype. MiTCR v1.1 was used to align clonotypes to the IMGT TRBV, TRBD and TRBJ reference segments. The analysis was restricted to V-J combinations with a frequency above 0.0001, which together covered 99% to 99.2% of the repertoires. A TCS score was defined as the ratio of F50 (clonal expansion) to E x V (chaos), with BLOSUM62-based TCRdist applied between CDR3 peptides within each V-J. Welch's t-statistics and random forest reduced 514 V-J features to about 13, which were used in a naive Bayes classifier (R e1071). No statistical method was used to set the sample size in advance, and investigators knew the group allocation. According to the paper, TCR Vbeta CDR3 sequencing was carried out on more than 120 peripheral blood samples, which came from fewer than 50 ophthalmopathy, roughly 75 hyperthyroidism and some 17 progressor patients.

The V and J genes are TRBV6-1 and TRBJ2-3, with an unclear D gene assignment. The clonotype was recovered from a woman aged 18 to 35 with Graves disease. Donor details come from another sample of the same person, matched by shared clones. The specimen comprised peripheral blood mononuclear cells (PBMCs), sampled at new diagnosis, from a patient treated with antithyroid drugs. The DNA sequence is TGTGCCAGCAGTGAAGGTCACGGTAGTACGCAGTATTTT. The encoded protein is CASSEGHGSTQYF.